The rows below give T cell receptor beta chains drawn from one sample of a study of immune evolution from preneoplasia to lung adenocarcinoma. Generated by immunoSEQ multiplex PCR, the TCRdb table keeps only in-frame clones and is missing some. This sample has approximately 3,800 clones; 81% occur once, and the top ten carry 8.5% to 9%. What was sequenced was FFPE adjacent normal lung tissue. Receptors originate from a person between 70 and 80 years old with lung adenocarcinoma. Each CDR3 is given without its conserved first and last residue. Fields, in order: D gene, V gene, CDR3 protein. A D gene is named only where the DNA matches it firmly.

D: TRBD1
V: TRBV5-4
CDR3: ASSRDRDRQPQH

D: NA
V: TRBV2
CDR3: ASVGYRGGGSETQY

D: TRBD2
V: TRBV6-1
CDR3: ASSEALLTSGYEQY

D: NA
V: TRBV7-2
CDR3: ASSLVVRETQY

D: NA
V: TRBV30
CDR3: AWSFGMSGEGYT

D: NA
V: TRBV30
CDR3: AWSGQVVGEKLF

D: NA
V: TRBV29-1
CDR3: SIEFRDRYGYT

D: TRBD1
V: TRBV5-1
CDR3: ASRRGQTGNYGYT

D: TRBD2
V: TRBV27
CDR3: ASSPIAGNSYEQY

D: TRBD1
V: TRBV18
CDR3: ASSLDRASTGELF

D: NA
V: TRBV28
CDR3: ASSPTPGAGTEAF

D: TRBD1
V: TRBV5-1
CDR3: ASSEQGAENIQY

D: NA
V: TRBV29-1
CDR3: SVVAPGGPDTEAF

D: NA
V: TRBV6-4
CDR3: ASSDGGSSTDTQY

D: TRBD1
V: TRBV29-1
CDR3: SVERTGGYEQY

D: NA
V: TRBV2
CDR3: ATRTDNSGNTIY

D: TRBD2
V: TRBV2
CDR3: ASRAGLADEQF

D: NA
V: TRBV5-1
CDR3: ASSLTALSGNTIY

D: NA
V: TRBV7-9
CDR3: ASSLGGPGTEAF

D: NA
V: TRBV6-5
CDR3: ASSYGPFQPQH

D: NA
V: TRBV6-4
CDR3: ASSEGSNQPQH

D: NA
V: TRBV7-9
CDR3: ASSEPPEAF

D: NA
V: TRBV7-2
CDR3: ASSLGLEQY

D: NA
V: TRBV5-6
CDR3: ASSLPYRGRSDGYT

D: TRBD2
V: TRBV30
CDR3: AWSVGDYGNEQF

D: TRBD1
V: TRBV5-6
CDR3: ASSLAGGPNEKLF

D: NA
V: TRBV28
CDR3: ATTPGGYSGNTIY

D: TRBD2
V: TRBV28
CDR3: ASSSAGVGYEQY

D: NA
V: TRBV6-5
CDR3: ASSTPSQGDTQY

D: TRBD2
V: TRBV19
CDR3: ASSKRLAGVGPTVETQY

D: NA
V: TRBV20-1
CDR3: SAALNGYT

D: NA
V: TRBV18
CDR3: ASSPLGPSTGELF

D: NA
V: TRBV10-2
CDR3: ASSESFGNTIY

D: NA
V: TRBV7-2
CDR3: ASSLGGDLTYEQY

D: NA
V: TRBV29-1
CDR3: SVGEEVNYGYT

D: TRBD1
V: TRBV7-9
CDR3: ASSPGDRAFYGYT

D: TRBD2
V: TRBV30
CDR3: AWNSRGGSSSYEQY

D: TRBD1
V: TRBV15
CDR3: ATSPRQGGNQPQH

D: NA
V: TRBV28
CDR3: ASIGGRVSGRHTDTQY

D: NA
V: TRBV21-1
CDR3: ASPRTKRENDEQF

D: NA
V: TRBV9
CDR3: ASSEGGGSTEAF

D: TRBD2
V: TRBV5-1
CDR3: ASSLEAGGYEQY

D: NA
V: TRBV4-1
CDR3: ASSQDLGRRNTEAF

D: NA
V: TRBV7-9
CDR3: ASSHSNYGYT

D: NA
V: TRBV27
CDR3: ASTSGANVLT

D: TRBD1
V: TRBV4-1
CDR3: ASSQGQGANEQY

D: NA
V: TRBV7-9
CDR3: ASTWGSGVSTDTQY

D: NA
V: TRBV11-2
CDR3: ASSLSGSGNTIY

D: TRBD1
V: TRBV19
CDR3: ASSLMWDSYEQY

D: TRBD1
V: TRBV28
CDR3: ASSGQGWGAGNTIY

D: NA
V: TRBV29-1
CDR3: SVNQDTIY

D: NA
V: TRBV18
CDR3: ASSPIREITGELF

D: TRBD1
V: TRBV5-4
CDR3: ASSPDSGGAGEKLF

D: NA
V: TRBV5-1
CDR3: ASSLGQDTDTQY

D: NA
V: TRBV5-1
CDR3: ASSPDGTTAGYGYT

D: NA
V: TRBV19
CDR3: ASSWGTAENEKLF

D: TRBD2
V: TRBV7-9
CDR3: ASSPLAGITDTQY

D: NA
V: TRBV5-1
CDR3: ASNPGGGGGYEQY

D: NA
V: TRBV7-9
CDR3: ASSVENGDGYT

D: NA
V: TRBV30
CDR3: AWTPPLVGSYEQY